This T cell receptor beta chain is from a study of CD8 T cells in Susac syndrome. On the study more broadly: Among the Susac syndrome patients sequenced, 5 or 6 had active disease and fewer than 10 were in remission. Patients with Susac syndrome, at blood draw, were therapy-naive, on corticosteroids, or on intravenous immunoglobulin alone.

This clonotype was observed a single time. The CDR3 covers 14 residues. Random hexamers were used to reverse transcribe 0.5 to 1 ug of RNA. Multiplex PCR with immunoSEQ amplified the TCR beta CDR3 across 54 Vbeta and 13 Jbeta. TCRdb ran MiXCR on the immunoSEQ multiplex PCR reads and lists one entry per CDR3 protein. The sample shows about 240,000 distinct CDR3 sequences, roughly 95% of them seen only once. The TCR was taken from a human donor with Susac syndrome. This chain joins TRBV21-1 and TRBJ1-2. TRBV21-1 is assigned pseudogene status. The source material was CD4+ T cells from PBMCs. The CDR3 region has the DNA TGTGCCAGCATCCAGGACGGTCCAAGGGATGGCTACACCTTC. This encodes CASIQDGPRDGYTF.